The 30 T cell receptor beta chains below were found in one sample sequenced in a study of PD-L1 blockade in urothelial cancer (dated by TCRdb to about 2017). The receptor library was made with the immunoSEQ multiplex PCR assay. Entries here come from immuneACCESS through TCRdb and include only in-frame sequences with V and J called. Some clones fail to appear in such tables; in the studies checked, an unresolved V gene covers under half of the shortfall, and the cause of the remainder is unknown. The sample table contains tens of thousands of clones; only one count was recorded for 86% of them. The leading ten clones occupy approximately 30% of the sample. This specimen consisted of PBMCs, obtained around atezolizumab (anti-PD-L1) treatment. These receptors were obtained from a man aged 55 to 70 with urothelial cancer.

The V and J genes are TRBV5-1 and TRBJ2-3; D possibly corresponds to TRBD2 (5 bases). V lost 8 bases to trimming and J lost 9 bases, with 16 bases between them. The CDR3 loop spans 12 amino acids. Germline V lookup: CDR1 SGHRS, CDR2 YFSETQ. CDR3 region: CARNLGSETQYF. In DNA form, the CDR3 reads TGCGCCAGAAACCTCGGTAGCGAGACGCAGTATTTT.

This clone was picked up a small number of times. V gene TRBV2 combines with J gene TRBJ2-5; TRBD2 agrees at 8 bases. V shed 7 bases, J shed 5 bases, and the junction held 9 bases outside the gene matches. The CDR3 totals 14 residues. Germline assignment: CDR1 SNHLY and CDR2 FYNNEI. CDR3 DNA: TGTGCCAGCACCAGAGAGGGACTAGTGGAGACCCAGTACTTC. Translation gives CASTREGLVETQYF.

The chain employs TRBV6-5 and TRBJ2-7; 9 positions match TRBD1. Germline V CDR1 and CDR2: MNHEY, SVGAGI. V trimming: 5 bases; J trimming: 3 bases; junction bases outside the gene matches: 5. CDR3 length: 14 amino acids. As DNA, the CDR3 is TGTGCCAGCAGTATGGGACAGGGAATCTACGAGCAGTACTTC. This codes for CASSMGQGIYEQYF.

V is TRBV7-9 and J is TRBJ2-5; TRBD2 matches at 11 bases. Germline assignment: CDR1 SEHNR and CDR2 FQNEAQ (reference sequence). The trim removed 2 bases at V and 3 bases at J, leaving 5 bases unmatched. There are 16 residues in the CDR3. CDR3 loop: CASSLILAGGKETQYF. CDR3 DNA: TGTGCCAGCAGCTTAATCCTAGCGGGGGGTAAAGAGACCCAGTACTTC.

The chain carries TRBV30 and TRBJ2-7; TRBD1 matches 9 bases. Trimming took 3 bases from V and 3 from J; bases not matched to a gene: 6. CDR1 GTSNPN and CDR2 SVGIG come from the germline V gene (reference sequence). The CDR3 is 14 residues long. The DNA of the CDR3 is TGTGCCTGGAGGGCGGGACAGGGCTTCTACGAGCAGTACTTC. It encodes CAWRAGQGFYEQYF.

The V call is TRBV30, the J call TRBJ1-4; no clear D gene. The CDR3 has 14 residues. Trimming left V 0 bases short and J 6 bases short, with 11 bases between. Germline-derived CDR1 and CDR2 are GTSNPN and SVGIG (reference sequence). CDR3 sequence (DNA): TGTGCCTGGAGTGTAGCCATAACCTATGAAAAACTGTTTTTT. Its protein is CAWSVAITYEKLFF.

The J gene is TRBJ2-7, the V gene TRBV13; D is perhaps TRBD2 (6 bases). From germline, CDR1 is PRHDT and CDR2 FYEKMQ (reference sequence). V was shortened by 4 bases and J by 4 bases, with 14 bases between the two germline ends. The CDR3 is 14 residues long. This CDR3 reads CASSSRDLPYEQYF. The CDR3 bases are TGTGCCAGCAGCTCCAGGGACTTGCCATACGAGCAGTACTTC.

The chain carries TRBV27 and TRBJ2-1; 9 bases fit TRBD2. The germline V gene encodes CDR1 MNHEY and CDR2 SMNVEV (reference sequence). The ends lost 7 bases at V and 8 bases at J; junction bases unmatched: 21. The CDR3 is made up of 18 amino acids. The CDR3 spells CASKIGVRGIAGDYEQFF. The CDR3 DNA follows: TGTGCCAGCAAAATTGGGGTCCGTGGGATAGCGGGAGATTATGAGCAGTTCTTC.

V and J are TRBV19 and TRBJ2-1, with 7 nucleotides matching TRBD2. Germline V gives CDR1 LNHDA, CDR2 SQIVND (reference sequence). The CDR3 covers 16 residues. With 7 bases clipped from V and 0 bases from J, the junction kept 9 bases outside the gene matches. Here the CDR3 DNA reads TGTGCCAGTACTCCTACGCGGGGGAGCTCCTACAATGAGCAGTTCTTC. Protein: CASTPTRGSSYNEQFF.

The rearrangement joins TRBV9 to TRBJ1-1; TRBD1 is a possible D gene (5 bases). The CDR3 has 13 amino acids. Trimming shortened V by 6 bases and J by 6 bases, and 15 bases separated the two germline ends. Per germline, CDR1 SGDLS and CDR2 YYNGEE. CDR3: CASKVGGGAEAFF. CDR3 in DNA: TGTGCCAGCAAGGTCGGGGGAGGAGCTGAAGCTTTCTTT.

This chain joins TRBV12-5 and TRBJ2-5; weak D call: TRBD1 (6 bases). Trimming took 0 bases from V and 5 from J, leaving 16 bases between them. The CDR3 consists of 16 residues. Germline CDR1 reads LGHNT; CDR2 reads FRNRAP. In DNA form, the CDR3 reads TGTGCTAGTGGTTTGGTAAGAACAGGGCGTCGGGAGACCCAGTACTTC. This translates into CASGLVRTGRRETQYF.

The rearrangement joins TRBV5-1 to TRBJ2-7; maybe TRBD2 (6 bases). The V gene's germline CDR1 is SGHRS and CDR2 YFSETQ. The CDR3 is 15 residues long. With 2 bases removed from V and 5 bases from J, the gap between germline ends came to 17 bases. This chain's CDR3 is CASSFGDGWTNEQYF. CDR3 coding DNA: TGCGCCAGCAGCTTCGGTGACGGTTGGACTAACGAGCAGTACTTC.

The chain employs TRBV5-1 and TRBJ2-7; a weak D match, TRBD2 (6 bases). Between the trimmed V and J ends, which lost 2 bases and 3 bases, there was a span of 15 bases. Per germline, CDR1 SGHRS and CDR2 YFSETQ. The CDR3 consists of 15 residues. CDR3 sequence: CASSFGRHGGYEQYF. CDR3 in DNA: TGCGCCAGCAGCTTTGGTCGCCACGGGGGCTACGAGCAGTACTTC.

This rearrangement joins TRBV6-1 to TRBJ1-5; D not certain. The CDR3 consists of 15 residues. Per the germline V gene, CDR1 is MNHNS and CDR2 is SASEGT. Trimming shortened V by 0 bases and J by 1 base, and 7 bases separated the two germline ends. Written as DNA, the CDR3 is TGTGCCAGCAGTGAAGCAGGAGGAAGCAATCAGCCCCAGCATTTT. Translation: CASSEAGGSNQPQHF.

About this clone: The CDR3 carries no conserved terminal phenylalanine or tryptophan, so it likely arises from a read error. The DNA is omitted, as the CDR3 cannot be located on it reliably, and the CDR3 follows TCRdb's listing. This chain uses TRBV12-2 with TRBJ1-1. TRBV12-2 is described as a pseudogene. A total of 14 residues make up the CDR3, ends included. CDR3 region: CASRLASHRLGAGG.

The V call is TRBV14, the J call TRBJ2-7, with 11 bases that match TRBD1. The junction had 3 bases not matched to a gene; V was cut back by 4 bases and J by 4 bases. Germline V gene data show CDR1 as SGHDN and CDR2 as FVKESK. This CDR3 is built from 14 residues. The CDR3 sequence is CASSPGQGVYEQYF. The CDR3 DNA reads TGTGCCAGCAGCCCGGGACAGGGGGTGTACGAGCAGTACTTC.

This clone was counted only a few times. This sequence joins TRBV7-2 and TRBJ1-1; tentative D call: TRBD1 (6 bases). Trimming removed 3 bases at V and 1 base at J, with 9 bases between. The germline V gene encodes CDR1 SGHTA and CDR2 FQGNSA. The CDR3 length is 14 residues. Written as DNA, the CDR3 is TGTGCCAGCAGCTTCACAGGGTCGAACACTGAAGCTTTCTTT. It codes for CASSFTGSNTEAFF.

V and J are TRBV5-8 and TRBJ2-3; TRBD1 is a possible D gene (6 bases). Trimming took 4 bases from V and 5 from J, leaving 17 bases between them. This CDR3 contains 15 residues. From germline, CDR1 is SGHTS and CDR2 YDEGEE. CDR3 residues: CASSPRDIRRDTQYF. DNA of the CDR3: TGTGCCAGCAGCCCACGGGACATCCGAAGAGATACGCAGTATTTT. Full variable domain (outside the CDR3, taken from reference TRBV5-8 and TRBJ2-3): EAGVTQSPTHLIKTRGQQATLRCSPISGHTSVYWYQQALGLGLQFLLWYDEGEERNRGNFPPRFSGRQFPNYSSELNVNALELEDSALYLCASSPRDIRRDTQYFGPGTRLTVL.

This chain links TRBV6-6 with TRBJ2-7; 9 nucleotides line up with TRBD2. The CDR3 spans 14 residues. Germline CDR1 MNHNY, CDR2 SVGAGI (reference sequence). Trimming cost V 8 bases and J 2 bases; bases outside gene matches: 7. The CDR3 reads CASSRIAGAYEQYF. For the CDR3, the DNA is TGTGCCAGCTCCCGGATAGCGGGGGCCTACGAGCAGTACTTC.

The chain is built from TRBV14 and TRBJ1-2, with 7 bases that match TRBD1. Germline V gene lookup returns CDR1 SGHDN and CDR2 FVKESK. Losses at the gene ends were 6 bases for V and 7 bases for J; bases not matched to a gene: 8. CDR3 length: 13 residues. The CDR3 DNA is TGTGCCAGCAGATACGCTTCAGGGGGTGGCTACACCTTC. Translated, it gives CASRYASGGGYTF.

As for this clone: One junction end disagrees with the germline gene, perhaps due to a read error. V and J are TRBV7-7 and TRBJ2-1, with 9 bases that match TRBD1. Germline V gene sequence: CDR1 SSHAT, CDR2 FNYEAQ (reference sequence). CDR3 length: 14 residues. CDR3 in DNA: TGTGCTAGCAGCTTCGGGACAGGGTACAATGAGCAGTTCTTC. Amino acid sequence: CASSFGTGYNEQFF.

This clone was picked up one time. The CDR3 spells CASSWRQGEDTQYF. Here the CDR3 DNA reads TGTGCCAGCAGCTGGCGACAGGGGGAGGATACGCAGTATTTT. The V and J genes are TRBV7-2 and TRBJ2-3; 9 nucleotides agree with TRBD1. V lost 4 bases and J lost 6; bases outside the gene matches: 5. The CDR3 runs to 14 residues. The V gene's germline CDR1 is SGHTA and CDR2 FQGNSA.

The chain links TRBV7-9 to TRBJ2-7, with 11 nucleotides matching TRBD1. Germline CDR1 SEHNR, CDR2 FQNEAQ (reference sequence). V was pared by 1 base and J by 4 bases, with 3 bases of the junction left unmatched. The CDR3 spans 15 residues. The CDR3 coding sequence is TGTGCCAGCAGCTTAGTTGGACAGGGGGCATACGAGCAGTACTTC. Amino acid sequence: CASSLVGQGAYEQYF.

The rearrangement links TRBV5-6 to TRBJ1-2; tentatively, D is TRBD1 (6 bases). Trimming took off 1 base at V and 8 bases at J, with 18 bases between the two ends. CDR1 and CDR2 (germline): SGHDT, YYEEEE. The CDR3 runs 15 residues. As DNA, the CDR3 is TGTGCCAGCAGCTTGCGTGCAGGGGCCGTTGGGGGCTACACCTTC. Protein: CASSLRAGAVGGYTF.

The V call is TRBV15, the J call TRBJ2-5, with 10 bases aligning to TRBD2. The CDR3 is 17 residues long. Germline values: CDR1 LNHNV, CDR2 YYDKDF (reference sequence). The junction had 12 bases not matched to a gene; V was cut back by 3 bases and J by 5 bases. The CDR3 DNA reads TGTGCCACCAGCAGGGCCGGGACTAGCGCGTTGTGGGAGACCCAGTACTTC. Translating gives CATSRAGTSALWETQYF. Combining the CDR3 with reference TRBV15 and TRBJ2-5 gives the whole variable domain DAMVIQNPRYQVTQFGKPVTLSCSQTLNHNVMYWYQQKSSQAPKLLFHYYDKDFNNEADTPDNFQSRRPNTSFCFLDIRSPGLGDTAMYLCATSRAGTSALWETQYFGPGTRLLVL.

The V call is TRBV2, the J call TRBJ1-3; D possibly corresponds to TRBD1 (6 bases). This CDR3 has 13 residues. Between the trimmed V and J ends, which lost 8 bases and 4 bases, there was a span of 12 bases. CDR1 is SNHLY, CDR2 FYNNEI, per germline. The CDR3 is CASDTGSGNTIYF. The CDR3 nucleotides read TGTGCCAGCGACACAGGGTCCGGAAACACCATATATTTT. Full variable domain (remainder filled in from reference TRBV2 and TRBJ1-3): EPEVTQTPSHQVTQMGQEVILRCVPISNHLYFYWYRQILGQKVEFLVSFYNNEISEKSEIFDDQFSVERPDGSNFTLKIRSTKLEDSAMYFCASDTGSGNTIYFGEGSWLTVV.

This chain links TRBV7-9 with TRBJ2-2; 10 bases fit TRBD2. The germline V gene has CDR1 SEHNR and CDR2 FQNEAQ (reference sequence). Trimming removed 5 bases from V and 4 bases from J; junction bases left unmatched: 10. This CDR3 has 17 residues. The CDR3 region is CASSLGSGGASTGELFF. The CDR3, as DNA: TGTGCCAGCAGCCTCGGGAGCGGGGGGGCAAGCACCGGGGAGCTGTTTTTT.

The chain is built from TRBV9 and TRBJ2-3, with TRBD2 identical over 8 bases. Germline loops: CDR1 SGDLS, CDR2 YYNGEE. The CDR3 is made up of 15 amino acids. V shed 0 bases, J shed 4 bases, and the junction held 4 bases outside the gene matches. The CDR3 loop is CASSVVAGRADTQYF. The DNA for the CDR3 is TGTGCCAGCAGCGTAGTAGCGGGGCGGGCAGATACGCAGTATTTT. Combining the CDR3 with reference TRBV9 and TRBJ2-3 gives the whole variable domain DSGVTQTPKHLITATGQRVTLRCSPRSGDLSVYWYQQSLDQGLQFLIQYYNGEERAKGNILERFSAQQFPDLHSELNLSSLELGDSALYFCASSVVAGRADTQYFGPGTRLTVL.

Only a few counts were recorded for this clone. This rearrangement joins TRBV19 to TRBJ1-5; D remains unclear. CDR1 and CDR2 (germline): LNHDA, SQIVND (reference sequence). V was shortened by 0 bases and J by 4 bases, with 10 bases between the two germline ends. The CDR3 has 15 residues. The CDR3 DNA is TGTGCCAGTAGTATAGATCGAAGAGTAAATCAGCCCCAGCATTTT. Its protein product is CASSIDRRVNQPQHF.

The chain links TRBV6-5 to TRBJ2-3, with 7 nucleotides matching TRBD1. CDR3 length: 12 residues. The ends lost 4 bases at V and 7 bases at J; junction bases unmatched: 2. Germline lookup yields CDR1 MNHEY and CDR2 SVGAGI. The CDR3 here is CASSLQGNTQYF. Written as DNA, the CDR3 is TGTGCCAGCAGTTTACAGGGGAATACGCAGTATTTT.